Listed below are T cell receptor beta chains from one sample, sequenced in a study of blood T cell repertoires in COVID-19. The repertoire was sequenced with immunoSEQ multiplex PCR; TCRdb's copy has only in-frame clones and lacks some. The sample includes some 170,000 clones, nearly 80% seen only once; the top ten take approximately 27%. The sequencing input was peripheral blood. These receptors all come from a woman in her 70s with acute or convalescent COVID-19. Each CDR3 is given with its conserved first and last residue. The D gene is left open where the match is weak. Clone size, where shown, is once, few, many, or a class for clones that have expanded.

CDR3nt,CDR3aa,d_gene,j_gene,len,abundance,v_gene
TGTGCCAGCAGCTTGAACCAGGAAAATCAGCCCCAGCATTTT,CASSLNQENQPQHF,NA,TRBJ1-5,14,NA,TRBV5-6
TGTGCCTGGTCCAGGGGAAATAGCAATCAGCCCCAGCATTTT,CAWSRGNSNQPQHF,NA,TRBJ1-5,14,NA,TRBV30
TGTGCCACCAGTGATAATAGCGGTCGCTCCTACAATGAGCAGTTCTTC,CATSDNSGRSYNEQFF,NA,TRBJ2-1,16,NA,TRBV24-1
TGCAGCGTAGCTAGGAGTCCGAACACTGAAGCTTTCTTT,CSVARSPNTEAFF,NA,TRBJ1-1,13,NA,TRBV29-1
TGTGCCAGTAGTCCCACAGGCGGTAGCAATCAGCCCCAGCATTTT,CASSPTGGSNQPQHF,NA,TRBJ1-5,15,NA,TRBV19
TGCGCCAGCAGCCAAGTTGATAGTTTCGGGAAGACTAATGAAAAACTGTTTTTT,CASSQVDSFGKTNEKLFF,NA,TRBJ1-4,18,NA,TRBV4-1
TGCGCCAGCAGCTTGGACGGGGTCGTCCTAGCGGAAGAGACCCAGTACTTC,CASSLDGVVLAEETQYF,TRBD2,TRBJ2-5,17,NA,TRBV5-1
TGTGCCAGTACGTCGGCAGGGGGTTCATCTGCGGAGACCCAGTACTTC,CASTSAGGSSAETQYF,TRBD1,TRBJ2-5,16,NA,TRBV19
TGCGCCAGCAGCGCGGGATCCAATCAGCCCCAGCATTTT,CASSAGSNQPQHF,NA,TRBJ1-5,13,NA,TRBV10-1
TGTGCCAGCAGCTTCGTGGGGGGGACTGAAGCTTTCTTT,CASSFVGGTEAFF,NA,TRBJ1-1,13,NA,TRBV7-9
TGCGCCAGCAGCCAAGGACAGGGGAAGTATCAGCCCCAGCATTTT,CASSQGQGKYQPQHF,TRBD1,TRBJ1-5,15,NA,TRBV4-1
TGTGCCCGTCACCCTTGGCCGGGAGAGGGTACAGATACGCAGTATTTT,CARHPWPGEGTDTQYF,NA,TRBJ2-3,16,NA,TRBV30
TGTGCCAGCAGCCCTGACAGGAGGTCTTCGGATACGCAGTATTTT,CASSPDRRSSDTQYF,NA,TRBJ2-3,15,NA,TRBV7-2
TGTGCCAGCAGCCCCCTCCTCGTTAGCTCTGGGGCCAACGTCCTGACTTTC,CASSPLLVSSGANVLTF,NA,TRBJ2-6,17,NA,TRBV3-1/TRBV3-2
TGTGCCAGCAGCTCGGGAACTAGCGGGGGCACCGGGGAGCTGTTTTTT,CASSSGTSGGTGELFF,TRBD2,TRBJ2-2,16,NA,TRBV7-8
TGCAGCGTTGTCTCTTTTGGCACAGATACGCAGTATTTT,CSVVSFGTDTQYF,NA,TRBJ2-3,13,NA,TRBV29-1
TGTGCCAGCACCAAGGACAGGGGGGTACAAGAGACCCAGTACTTC,CASTKDRGVQETQYF,TRBD1,TRBJ2-5,15,NA,TRBV7-9
TGTGCCAGCAGTGAAATCGGTCCTCGTCGGGGCTACACCTTC,CASSEIGPRRGYTF,NA,TRBJ1-2,14,NA,TRBV6-1
TGTGCCAGTAGTATAGTGAGAAACATTCAGTACTTC,CASSIVRNIQYF,NA,TRBJ2-4,12,NA,TRBV19
TGCGCCAGCAGTGAAACTAGCGGGAGCGGCGCAGATACGCAGTATTTT,CASSETSGSGADTQYF,TRBD2,TRBJ2-3,16,NA,TRBV10-2
TGCGCCAGCAGCACCGGGACAGGGGGGCCTAACTATGGCTACACCTTC,CASSTGTGGPNYGYTF,TRBD1,TRBJ1-2,16,NA,TRBV5-1
TGTGCCAGCAGCCAAGCTATCCCGGCGGTAAACACTGAAGCTTTCTTT,CASSQAIPAVNTEAFF,NA,TRBJ1-1,16,NA,TRBV4-2
TGCGCCAGCAGCTCCCTCGGGGCGGGAGGTTACGAGCAGTACTTC,CASSSLGAGGYEQYF,TRBD2,TRBJ2-7,15,NA,TRBV5-1
TGTGCCAGCTCACCTACTAGCGCGGGCGGCACCGGGGAGCTGTTTTTT,CASSPTSAGGTGELFF,TRBD2,TRBJ2-2,16,NA,TRBV18
TGTGCCAGTAGTATCCAGGCGAGCGGGAGTTTAAATGAGCAGTTCTTC,CASSIQASGSLNEQFF,TRBD2,TRBJ2-1,16,NA,TRBV19
TGTGCCAGCAGTATACTAGCGGGAGGGATTGAGCAGTTCTTC,CASSILAGGIEQFF,TRBD2,TRBJ2-1,14,NA,TRBV6-4
TGTGCCAGCAGCCACGCCCGACAGGGAATGCCGCAGCCCCAGCATTTT,CASSHARQGMPQPQHF,TRBD1,TRBJ1-5,16,NA,TRBV6-2/TRBV6-3
TGCGCCAGCAGCCAGGAAGTTATGAACACTGAAGCTTTCTTT,CASSQEVMNTEAFF,NA,TRBJ1-1,14,NA,TRBV5-1
TGTGCCATCAGTGAATTAGCGGCGTACCAAGAGACCCAGTACTTC,CAISELAAYQETQYF,NA,TRBJ2-5,15,NA,TRBV10-3
TGTGCCAGCAGTCACACTAGCGGGGCCTACAATGAGCAGTTCTTC,CASSHTSGAYNEQFF,TRBD2,TRBJ2-1,15,NA,TRBV3-1/TRBV3-2
TGTGCCAGCAGCACTCGTAATTCCCCTGGTGCAACTAATGAAAAACTGTTTTTT,CASSTRNSPGATNEKLFF,NA,TRBJ1-4,18,NA,TRBV7-9
TGTGCCAGCAGCTACCGGGACACGGAAAACTATGGCTACACCTTC,CASSYRDTENYGYTF,NA,TRBJ1-2,15,NA,TRBV5-5
TGTGCCAGCAGCCCACAGGGGGAAAAACTGTTTTTT,CASSPQGEKLFF,TRBD1,TRBJ1-4,12,NA,TRBV5-4
TGTGCCAGCAGGCCGACAGGGGGCGAGCAGTACTTC,CASRPTGGEQYF,TRBD1,TRBJ2-7,12,once,TRBV6-6
TGCGCCAGCAGTACAGGGCCACCTACGCACGAGCAGTACTTC,CASSTGPPTHEQYF,NA,TRBJ2-7,14,once,TRBV5-1
TGCGCCAGCAGAACCGGACAGGGAGGCACCGGGGAGCTGTTTTTT,CASRTGQGGTGELFF,TRBD1,TRBJ2-2,15,NA,TRBV5-1
TGTGCCAGCAGCCGTGGTAGCGGGAGTTCCTACGAGCAGTACTTC,CASSRGSGSSYEQYF,TRBD2,TRBJ2-7,15,NA,TRBV7-2
TGCGCCAGCAGCTTGGTGGGGGCGCTTAGTAATTCACCCCTCCACTTT,CASSLVGALSNSPLHF,NA,TRBJ1-6,16,NA,TRBV5-1
TGTGCCAGCAGGAGGGATAGGGCCACAGATACGCAGTATTTT,CASRRDRATDTQYF,NA,TRBJ2-3,14,NA,TRBV27
TGTGCCAGCAGAACGTCGAGGACAGGGAGAGGCTACACCTTC,CASRTSRTGRGYTF,TRBD1,TRBJ1-2,14,NA,TRBV6-5
TGTGCCAGTAGTACCCAACAGGGCGCCTACGAGCAGTACTTC,CASSTQQGAYEQYF,NA,TRBJ2-7,14,NA,TRBV19